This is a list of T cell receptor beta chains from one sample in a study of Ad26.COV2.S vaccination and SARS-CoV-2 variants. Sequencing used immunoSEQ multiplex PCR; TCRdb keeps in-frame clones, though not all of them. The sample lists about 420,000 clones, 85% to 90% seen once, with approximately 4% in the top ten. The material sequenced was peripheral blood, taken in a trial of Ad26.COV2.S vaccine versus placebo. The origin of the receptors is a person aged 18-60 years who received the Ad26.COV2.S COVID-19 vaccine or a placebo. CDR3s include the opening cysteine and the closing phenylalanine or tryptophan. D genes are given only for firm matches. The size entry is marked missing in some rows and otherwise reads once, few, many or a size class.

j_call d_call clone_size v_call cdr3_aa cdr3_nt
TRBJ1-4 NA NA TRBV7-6 CASSSSGGNEKLFF TGTGCCAGCAGCTCTTCCGGGGGTAATGAAAAACTGTTTTTT
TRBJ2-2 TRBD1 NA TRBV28 CASSFPNRGAGELFF TGTGCCAGCAGTTTCCCGAACAGGGGGGCCGGGGAGCTGTTTTTT
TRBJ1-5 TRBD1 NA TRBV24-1 CATRVSGTDYSQPQHF TGTGCCACCAGGGTGTCCGGGACAGACTACAGTCAGCCCCAGCATTTT
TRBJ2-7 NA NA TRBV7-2 CASSLAMGGRREQYF TGTGCCAGCAGCTTAGCGATGGGGGGGCGAAGAGAGCAGTACTTC
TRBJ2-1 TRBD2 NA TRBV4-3 CASSQDPAGGANEQFF TGCGCCAGCAGCCAAGACCCAGCGGGGGGGGCCAATGAGCAGTTCTTC
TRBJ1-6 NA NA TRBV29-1 CSVGDSQYSPLHF TGCAGCGTTGGTGACAGCCAATATTCACCCCTCCACTTT
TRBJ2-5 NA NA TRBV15 CATSRDRVGEETQYF TGTGCCACCAGCAGAGACCGTGTGGGGGAAGAGACCCAGTACTTC
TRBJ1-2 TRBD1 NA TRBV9 CASSRGGQVITNYGYTF TGTGCCAGCAGTCGTGGGGGACAGGTGATAACTAACTATGGCTACACCTTC
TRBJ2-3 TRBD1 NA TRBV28 CATLPGTGSLRQYF TGTGCCACCCTGCCCGGGACAGGATCTTTGAGGCAGTATTTT
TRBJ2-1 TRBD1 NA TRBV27 CASSLYRGSYNEQFF TGTGCCAGCAGTTTGTACAGGGGTTCCTACAATGAGCAGTTCTTC
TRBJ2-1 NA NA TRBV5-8 CASSLGLIALNEQFF TGTGCCAGCAGCTTGGGGCTTATAGCTCTCAATGAGCAGTTCTTC
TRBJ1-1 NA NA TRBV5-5 CASSLDMNTEAFF TGTGCCAGCAGCTTGGATATGAACACTGAAGCTTTCTTT
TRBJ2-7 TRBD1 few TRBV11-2 CASSFDRGPHEQYF TGTGCCAGCAGCTTCGACAGGGGGCCCCACGAGCAGTACTTC
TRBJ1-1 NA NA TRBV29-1 CSVEGSGMRTEAFF TGCAGCGTTGAAGGGTCGGGGATGAGGACTGAAGCTTTCTTT
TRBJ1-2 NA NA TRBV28 CASSPTGNYGYTF TGTGCCAGCAGCCCGACAGGAAACTATGGCTACACCTTC